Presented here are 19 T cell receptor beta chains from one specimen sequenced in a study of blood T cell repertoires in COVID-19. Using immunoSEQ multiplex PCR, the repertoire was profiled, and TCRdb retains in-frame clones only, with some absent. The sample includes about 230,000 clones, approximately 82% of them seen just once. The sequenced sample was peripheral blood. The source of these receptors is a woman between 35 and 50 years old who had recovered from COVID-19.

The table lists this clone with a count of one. In DNA form, the CDR3 reads TGTGCCAGTAGTACAGGGATCGTTGACAATGGCTACACCTTC. Its translation: CASSTGIVDNGYTF. The rearrangement uses TRBV19 and TRBJ1-2; D possibly corresponds to TRBD1 (5 bases). The CDR3 has 14 amino acids. V was cut by 4 bases and J by 6 bases, with 15 bases left in between. CDR1 is LNHDA, CDR2 SQIVND, per germline (reference sequence).

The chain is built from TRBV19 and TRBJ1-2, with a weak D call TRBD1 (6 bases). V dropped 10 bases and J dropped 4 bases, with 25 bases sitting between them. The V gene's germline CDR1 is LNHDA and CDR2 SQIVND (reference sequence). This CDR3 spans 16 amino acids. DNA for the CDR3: TGTGCCACCTCGGTACAGGGACCATCGCTGAGCTATGGCTACACCTTC. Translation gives CATSVQGPSLSYGYTF. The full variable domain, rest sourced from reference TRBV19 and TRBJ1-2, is DGGITQSPKYLFRKEGQNVTLSCEQNLNHDAMYWYRQDPGQGLRLIYYSQIVNDFQKGDIAEGYSVSREKKESFPLTVTSAQKNPTAFYLCATSVQGPSLSYGYTFGSGTRLTVV.

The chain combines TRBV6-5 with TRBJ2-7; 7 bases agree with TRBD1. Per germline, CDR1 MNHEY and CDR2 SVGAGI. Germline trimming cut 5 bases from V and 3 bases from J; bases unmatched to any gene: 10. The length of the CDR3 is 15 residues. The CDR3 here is CASSTGTVGYYEQYF. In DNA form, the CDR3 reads TGTGCCAGCAGTACAGGGACAGTAGGTTACTACGAGCAGTACTTC.

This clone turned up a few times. CDR3 in DNA: TGTGCCAGCAGTCGACAGTGGAGCTCTGGAAACACCATATATTTT. This gives the protein CASSRQWSSGNTIYF. The chain recombines TRBV6-2 or TRBV6-3 with TRBJ1-3, with D tentatively TRBD1 (5 bases). The V gene lost 5 bases and the J gene lost 0 bases, with 11 bases spanning the gap. The CDR3 sequence is 15 residues long. The germline V gene encodes CDR1 MNHEY and CDR2 SVGEGT.

DNA for the CDR3: TGTGCCAGCAGCTCCGGAGTGGCGGGGGCGGGGGAAAAACTGTTTTTT. Amino acids: CASSSGVAGAGEKLFF. V is TRBV7-6 and J is TRBJ1-4; tentative D call: TRBD1 (6 bases). This CDR3 contains 16 residues. V was shortened by 4 bases and J by 8 bases, with 20 bases between the two germline ends. The germline V gene has CDR1 SGHVS and CDR2 FNYEAQ.

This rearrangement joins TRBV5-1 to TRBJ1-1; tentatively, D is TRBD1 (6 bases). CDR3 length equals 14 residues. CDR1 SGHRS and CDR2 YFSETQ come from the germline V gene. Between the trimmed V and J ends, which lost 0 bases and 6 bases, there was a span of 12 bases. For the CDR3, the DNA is TGCGCCAGCAGCTTGGCACAGGGTCCGGCTGAAGCTTTCTTT. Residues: CASSLAQGPAEAFF.

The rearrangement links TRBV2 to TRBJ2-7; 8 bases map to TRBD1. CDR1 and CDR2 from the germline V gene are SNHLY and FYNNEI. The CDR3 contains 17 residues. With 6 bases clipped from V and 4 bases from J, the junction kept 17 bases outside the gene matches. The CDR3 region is CASRHRTGTGRLYEQYF. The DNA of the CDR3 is TGTGCCAGCAGACATCGAACCGGGACAGGAAGATTATACGAGCAGTACTTC.

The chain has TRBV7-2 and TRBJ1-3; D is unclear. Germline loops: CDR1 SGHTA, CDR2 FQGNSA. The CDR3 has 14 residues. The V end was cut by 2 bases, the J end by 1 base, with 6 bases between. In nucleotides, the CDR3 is TGTGCCAGCAGCTTACAGGTTTCTGGAAACACCATATATTTT. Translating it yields CASSLQVSGNTIYF.

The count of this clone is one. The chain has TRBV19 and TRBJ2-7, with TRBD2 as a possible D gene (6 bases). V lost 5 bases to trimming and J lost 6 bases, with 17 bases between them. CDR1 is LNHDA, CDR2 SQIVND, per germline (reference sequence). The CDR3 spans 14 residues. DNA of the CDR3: TGTGCCAGTAGTCCTGGCGGGGTGACGGTCGAGCAGTACTTC. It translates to CASSPGGVTVEQYF.

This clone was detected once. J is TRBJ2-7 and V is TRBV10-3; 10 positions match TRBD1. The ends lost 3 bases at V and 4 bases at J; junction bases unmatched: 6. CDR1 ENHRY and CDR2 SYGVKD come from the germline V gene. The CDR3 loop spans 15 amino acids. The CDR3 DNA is TGTGCCATCAGTGAACAGGACAGGGGGTCTTACGAGCAGTACTTC. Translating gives CAISEQDRGSYEQYF.

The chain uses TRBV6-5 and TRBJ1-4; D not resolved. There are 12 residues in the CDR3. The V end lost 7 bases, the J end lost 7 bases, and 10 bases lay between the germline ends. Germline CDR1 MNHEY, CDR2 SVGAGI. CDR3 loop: CASTKETEKLFF. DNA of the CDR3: TGTGCCAGCACCAAGGAGACTGAAAAACTGTTTTTT.

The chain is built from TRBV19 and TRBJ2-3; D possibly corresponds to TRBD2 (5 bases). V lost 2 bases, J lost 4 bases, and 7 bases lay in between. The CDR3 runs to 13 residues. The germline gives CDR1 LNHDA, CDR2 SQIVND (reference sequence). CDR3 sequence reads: CASSITRSDTQYF. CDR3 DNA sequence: TGTGCCAGTAGTATAACTAGATCAGATACGCAGTATTTT.

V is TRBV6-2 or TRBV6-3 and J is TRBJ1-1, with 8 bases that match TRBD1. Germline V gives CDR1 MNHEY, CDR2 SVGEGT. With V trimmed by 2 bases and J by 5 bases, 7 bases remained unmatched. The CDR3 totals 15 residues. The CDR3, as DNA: TGTGCCAGCAGTTACGACAGGGGCTCGGAGACTGAAGCTTTCTTT. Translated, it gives CASSYDRGSETEAFF.

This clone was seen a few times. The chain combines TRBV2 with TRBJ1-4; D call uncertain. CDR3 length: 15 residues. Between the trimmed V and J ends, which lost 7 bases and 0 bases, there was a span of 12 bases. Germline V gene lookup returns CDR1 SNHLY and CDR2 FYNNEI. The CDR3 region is CASKRRLATNEKLFF. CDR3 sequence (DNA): TGTGCCAGCAAACGGAGGCTGGCAACTAATGAAAAACTGTTTTTT.

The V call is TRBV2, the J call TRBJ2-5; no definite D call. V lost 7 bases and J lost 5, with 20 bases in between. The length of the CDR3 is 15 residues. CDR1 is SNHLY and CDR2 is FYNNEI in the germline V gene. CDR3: CASKVLHITSETQYF. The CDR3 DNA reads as TGTGCCAGCAAAGTTCTTCACATCACCTCCGAGACCCAGTACTTC.

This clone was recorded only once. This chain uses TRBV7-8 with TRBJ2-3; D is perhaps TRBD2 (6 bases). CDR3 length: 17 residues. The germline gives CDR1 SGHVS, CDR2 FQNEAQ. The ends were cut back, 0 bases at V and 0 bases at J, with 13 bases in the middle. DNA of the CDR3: TGTGCCAGCAGCTTAGCTGGGACTCCCTCTAGCACAGATACGCAGTATTTT. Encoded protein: CASSLAGTPSSTDTQYF.

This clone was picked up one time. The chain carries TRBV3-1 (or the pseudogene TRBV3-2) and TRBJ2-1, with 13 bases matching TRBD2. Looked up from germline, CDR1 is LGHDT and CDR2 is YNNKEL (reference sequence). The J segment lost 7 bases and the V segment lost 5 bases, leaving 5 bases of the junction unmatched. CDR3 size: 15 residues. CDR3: CASSLTSGGENEQFF. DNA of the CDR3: TGTGCCAGCAGCTTAACTAGCGGGGGGGAGAATGAGCAGTTCTTC.

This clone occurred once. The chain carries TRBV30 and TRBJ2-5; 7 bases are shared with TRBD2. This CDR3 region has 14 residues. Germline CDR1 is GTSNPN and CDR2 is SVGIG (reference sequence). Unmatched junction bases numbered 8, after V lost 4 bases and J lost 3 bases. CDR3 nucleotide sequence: TGTGCCTGGAACCTGGCCAGCGGGGAAGAGACCCAGTACTTC. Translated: CAWNLASGEETQYF.

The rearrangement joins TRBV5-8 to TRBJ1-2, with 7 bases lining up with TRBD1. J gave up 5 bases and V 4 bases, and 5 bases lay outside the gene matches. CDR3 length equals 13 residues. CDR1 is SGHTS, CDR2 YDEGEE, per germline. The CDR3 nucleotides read TGTGCCAGCAGCGAGATGACAGGGTATGGCTACACCTTC. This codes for CASSEMTGYGYTF.